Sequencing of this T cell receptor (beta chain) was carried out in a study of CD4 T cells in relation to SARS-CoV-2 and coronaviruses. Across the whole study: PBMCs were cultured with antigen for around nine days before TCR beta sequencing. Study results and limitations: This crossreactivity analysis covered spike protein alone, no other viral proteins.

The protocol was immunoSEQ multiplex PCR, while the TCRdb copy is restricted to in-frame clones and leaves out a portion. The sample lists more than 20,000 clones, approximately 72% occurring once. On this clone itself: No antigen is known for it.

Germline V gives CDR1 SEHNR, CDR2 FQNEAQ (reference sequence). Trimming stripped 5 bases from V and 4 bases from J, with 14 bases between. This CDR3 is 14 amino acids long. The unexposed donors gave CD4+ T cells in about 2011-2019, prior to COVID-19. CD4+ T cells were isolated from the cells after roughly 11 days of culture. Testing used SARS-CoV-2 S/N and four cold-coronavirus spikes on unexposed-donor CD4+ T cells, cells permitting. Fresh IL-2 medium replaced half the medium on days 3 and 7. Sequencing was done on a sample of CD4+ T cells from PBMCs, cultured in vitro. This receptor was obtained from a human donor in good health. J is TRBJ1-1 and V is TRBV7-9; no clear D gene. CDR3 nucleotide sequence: TGTGCCAGCAGCCAAGACACGCCGGGCACTGAAGCTTTCTTT. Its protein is CASSQDTPGTEAFF.